Below are 32 T cell receptor beta chains sequenced from a single sample in a study of T cell responses to AZD1222 COVID-19 vaccine. Data came from immunoSEQ multiplex PCR; TCRdb stores just in-frame clones and leaves some out. The sample consists of over 110,000 clones, around 91% of them appearing once. The material was peripheral blood, obtained 28 days after the second AZD1222 dose. These receptors originate from an adult who received the AZD1222 COVID-19 vaccine.

The chain carries TRBV19 and TRBJ1-1, with 12 bases matching TRBD1. Trimming cost V 3 bases and J 5 bases; bases outside gene matches: 4. The CDR3 contains 15 residues. Looked up from germline, CDR1 is LNHDA and CDR2 is SQIVND (reference sequence). In DNA form, the CDR3 reads TGTGCCAGTAGTATGGGACAGGGGGCAGCGACTGAAGCTTTCTTT. Amino acids: CASSMGQGAATEAFF.

This sequence joins TRBV27 and TRBJ1-5; D not resolved. V gave up 4 bases and J gave up 0 bases, with 4 bases separating them. The CDR3 runs to 13 residues. Per the germline V gene, CDR1 is MNHEY and CDR2 is SMNVEV (reference sequence). The CDR3, as DNA: TGTGCCAGCAGTTGGGATAGCAATCAGCCCCAGCATTTT. This gives the protein CASSWDSNQPQHF.

This clone has just one count. The rearrangement links TRBV15 to TRBJ1-5; D is unclear. Germline CDR1 is LNHNV and CDR2 is YYDKDF (reference sequence). V was shortened by 5 bases and J by 1 base, with 15 bases between the two germline ends. This CDR3 has 16 amino acids. CDR3 in amino acids: CATSGTVGLSNQPQHF. For the CDR3, the DNA is TGTGCCACCAGCGGTACGGTGGGGTTAAGCAATCAGCCCCAGCATTTT.

This chain links TRBV5-6 with TRBJ2-7; D possibly corresponds to TRBD2 (5 bases). Trimming removed 4 bases at V and 2 bases at J, with 16 bases between. Germline CDR1 is SGHDT and CDR2 is YYEEEE. The CDR3 runs 15 residues. This chain's CDR3 is CASSPEGLYAYEQYF. Written as DNA, the CDR3 is TGTGCCAGCAGCCCTGAAGGACTGTACGCCTACGAGCAGTACTTC.

The chain uses TRBV28 and TRBJ2-5, with D maybe TRBD2 (5 bases). Germline values: CDR1 MDHEN, CDR2 SYDVKM. The CDR3 is 15 amino acids. V was cut by 3 bases and J by 3 bases, with 14 bases left in between. In nucleotides, the CDR3 is TGTGCCAGCAGTTTCCGCGGTCGGGGAAAAGAGACCCAGTACTTC. Its translation: CASSFRGRGKETQYF. Full variable domain (outside the CDR3, taken from reference TRBV28 and TRBJ2-5): DVKVTQSSRYLVKRTGEKVFLECVQDMDHENMFWYRQDPGLGLRLIYFSYDVKMKEKGDIPEGYSVSREKKERFSLILESASTNQTSMYLCASSFRGRGKETQYFGPGTRLLVL.

This chain uses TRBV7-8 with TRBJ2-7, with D perhaps matching TRBD2 (5 bases). V dropped 6 bases and J dropped 3 bases, with 15 bases sitting between them. The CDR3 is made up of 14 amino acids. Germline CDR1 and CDR2: SGHVS and FQNEAQ. The CDR3 sequence: CASRQTRYGYEQYF. CDR3 DNA sequence: TGTGCCAGCAGACAAACTAGATACGGCTACGAGCAGTACTTC.

The V and J genes are TRBV11-3 and TRBJ1-1; 10 bases are a match to TRBD1. The J segment lost 4 bases and the V segment lost 5 bases, leaving 4 bases of the junction unmatched. The CDR3 length is 14 residues. Per the germline V gene, CDR1 is SGHNT and CDR2 is YENEEA. Here the CDR3 reads CASSPRTGGTEAFF. The CDR3 nucleotides are TGTGCCAGCAGCCCACGGACAGGGGGCACTGAAGCTTTCTTT.

The chain links TRBV27 to TRBJ1-2, with D unclear. This CDR3 is built from 9 residues. Germline V CDR1 and CDR2: MNHEY, SMNVEV (reference sequence). Between the trimmed V and J ends, which lost 8 bases and 8 bases, there was a span of 6 bases. The CDR3: CASRYGYTF. In DNA, the CDR3 is TGTGCCAGCCGTTACGGCTACACCTTC.

The chain combines TRBV9 with TRBJ2-5; 7 positions match TRBD1. J gave up 4 bases and V 3 bases, and 15 bases lay outside the gene matches. The CDR3 consists of 17 residues. The germline CDR1 and CDR2 sequences are SGDLS and YYNGEE. The CDR3 DNA reads as TGTGCCAGCAGCGAGGGGACCAGGACAGGCCGGGGAGAGACCCAGTACTTC. Translating it yields CASSEGTRTGRGETQYF. The whole variable domain, filled in from reference TRBV9 and TRBJ2-5, reads DSGVTQTPKHLITATGQRVTLRCSPRSGDLSVYWYQQSLDQGLQFLIQYYNGEERAKGNILERFSAQQFPDLHSELNLSSLELGDSALYFCASSEGTRTGRGETQYFGPGTRLLVL.

This chain joins TRBV7-2 and TRBJ1-5, with unresolved D. CDR3 size: 13 residues. Germline CDR1 reads SGHTA; CDR2 reads FQGNSA. Trimming pared 8 bases from V and 4 bases from J, leaving 12 bases between. The CDR3 loop reads CASGVRGNQPQHF. For the CDR3, the DNA is TGTGCCAGCGGAGTGCGGGGTAATCAGCCCCAGCATTTT.

The chain joins TRBV29-1 to TRBJ1-1, with 8 bases identical to TRBD1. From germline, CDR1 is SQVTM and CDR2 ANQGSEA. The V segment lost 6 bases and the J segment 4 bases; nucleotides outside the gene matches: 7. The CDR3 covers 13 residues. The CDR3 reads CSVRTGGATEAFF. The DNA of the CDR3 is TGCAGCGTGCGAACAGGGGGGGCCACTGAAGCTTTCTTT. Combining the CDR3 with reference TRBV29-1 and TRBJ1-1 gives the whole variable domain SAVISQKPSRDICQRGTSLTIQCQVDSQVTMMFWYRQQPGQSLTLIATANQGSEATYESGFVIDKFPISRPNLTFSTLTVSNMSPEDSSIYLCSVRTGGATEAFFGQGTRLTVV.

This clone came up a few times. The chain employs TRBV9 and TRBJ2-7; D not resolved. The germline CDR1 and CDR2 sequences are SGDLS and YYNGEE. V was pared by 4 bases and J by 0 bases, with 5 bases between. This CDR3 contains 12 residues. As DNA, the CDR3 is TGTGCCAGCAGCCCGGGCTCCTACGAGCAGTACTTC. This codes for CASSPGSYEQYF. The whole variable domain, remainder taken from reference TRBV9 and TRBJ2-7, is DSGVTQTPKHLITATGQRVTLRCSPRSGDLSVYWYQQSLDQGLQFLIQYYNGEERAKGNILERFSAQQFPDLHSELNLSSLELGDSALYFCASSPGSYEQYFGPGTRLTVT.

There are many counts of this clone. The chain recombines TRBV24-1 with TRBJ2-5, with TRBD1 matching 7 bases. The germline V gene has CDR1 KGHDR and CDR2 SFDVKD. The CDR3 spans 14 residues. Trimming cost V 5 bases and J 2 bases; bases outside gene matches: 4. CDR3 protein: CATSGRTGQETQYF. For the CDR3, the DNA is TGTGCCACCAGTGGAAGGACAGGACAAGAGACCCAGTACTTC.

The genes are TRBV20-1 and TRBJ2-7, with D possibly called TRBD1 or TRBD2 (5 bases each). Trimming removed 3 bases from V and 6 bases from J, with 12 bases in between. This CDR3 contains 12 residues. Per the germline V gene, CDR1 is DFQATT and CDR2 is SNEGSKA (reference sequence). CDR3 nucleotide sequence: TGCAGTGCTAGTCGCCAGGGACGCGAGCAGTACGTC. It translates to CSASRQGREQYV.

V and J are TRBV6-4 and TRBJ1-1, with D possibly TRBD1 on 5 matching bases. CDR1 and CDR2 from the germline V gene are MRHNA and SNTAGT. The CDR3 totals 15 residues. Trimming removed 2 bases from V and 3 bases from J, with 13 bases in between. CDR3 nucleotides: TGTGCCAGCAGTGACACGGACTTAGGGGACACTGAAGCTTTCTTT. Protein product: CASSDTDLGDTEAFF.

The chain couples TRBV4-1 to TRBJ2-1, with 7 nucleotides matching TRBD2. Germline V gene data show CDR1 as MGHRA and CDR2 as YSYEKL. Trimming removed 4 bases from V and 2 bases from J; junction bases left unmatched: 23. This CDR3 comprises 21 residues. The CDR3 DNA is TGCGCCAGCAGCCCCAAACCGACCGGGACTACCTCGGTGGGGGCCTACAATGAGCAGTTCTTC. Amino acids: CASSPKPTGTTSVGAYNEQFF.

J is TRBJ2-3 and V is TRBV12-5; TRBD1 matches at 8 bases. V lost 7 bases, J lost 4 bases, and 10 bases stayed unmatched. CDR1 and CDR2 from the germline V gene are LGHNT and FRNRAP. The CDR3 has 15 amino acids. Written as DNA, the CDR3 is TGTGCTAGTGAGGCACCGACAGGGGTCGCAGATACGCAGTATTTT. As protein: CASEAPTGVADTQYF.

The count of this clone is one. This rearrangement joins TRBV7-8 to TRBJ1-1; TRBD1 is a possible D gene (5 bases). The CDR3 runs to 12 residues. Germline CDR1 is SGHVS and CDR2 is FQNEAQ. The V end was cut by 5 bases, the J end by 6 bases, with 10 bases between. The chain's CDR3 is CASSPWGAEAFF. CDR3 nucleotide sequence: TGTGCCAGCAGCCCGTGGGGGGCTGAAGCTTTCTTT.

The rearrangement uses TRBV4-1 and TRBJ1-6; D uncertain. The germline V gene has CDR1 MGHRA and CDR2 YSYEKL. The CDR3 extends over 16 amino acids. The germline V and J ends were trimmed by 4 bases and 8 bases, with 18 bases remaining between them. The CDR3 is CASSPLFGRTDSPLHF. In DNA, the CDR3 is TGCGCCAGCAGCCCCCTGTTCGGCAGGACGGATTCACCCCTCCACTTT.

The V and J genes are TRBV28 and TRBJ1-5; no clear D gene. Trimming shortened V by 10 bases and J by 1 base, and 11 bases separated the two germline ends. Germline V CDR1 and CDR2: MDHEN, SYDVKM. The CDR3 extends over 13 amino acids. The CDR3 DNA follows: TGTGCCACCCGGGAGGTGAGCAATCAGCCCCAGCATTTT. It specifies CATREVSNQPQHF. Supplemented by reference TRBV28 and TRBJ1-5, the full variable domain reads DVKVTQSSRYLVKRTGEKVFLECVQDMDHENMFWYRQDPGLGLRLIYFSYDVKMKEKGDIPEGYSVSREKKERFSLILESASTNQTSMYLCATREVSNQPQHFGDGTRLSIL.

The rearrangement uses TRBV27 and TRBJ2-7; 9 positions agree with TRBD1. The length of the CDR3 is 15 residues. The germline CDR1 and CDR2 sequences are MNHEY and SMNVEV (reference sequence). With 8 bases clipped from V and 4 bases from J, the junction kept 12 bases outside the gene matches. The CDR3 DNA reads as TGTGCCAGCCAGGTCGGAGGGGACAGGGCTTACGAGCAGTACTTC. Its protein is CASQVGGDRAYEQYF.

The rearrangement links TRBV7-6 to TRBJ2-1, with D unresolved. Trimming shortened V by 1 base and J by 0 bases, and 10 bases separated the two germline ends. Germline CDR1 reads SGHVS; CDR2 reads FNYEAQ. This CDR3 is built from 16 residues. CDR3 sequence (DNA): TGTGCCAGCAGCTTAGATCCCAGCCCCTCCTACAATGAGCAGTTCTTC. It codes for CASSLDPSPSYNEQFF.

The V gene is TRBV7-8, the J gene TRBJ1-4; 8 nucleotides agree with TRBD1. The length of the CDR3 is 18 residues. Germline CDR1 SGHVS, CDR2 FQNEAQ. With 3 bases clipped from V and 3 bases from J, the junction kept 12 bases outside the gene matches. Here the CDR3 reads CASSFSGTGRLANEKLFF. The CDR3 nucleotides read TGTGCCAGCAGCTTCAGTGGGACAGGTCGTCTAGCTAATGAAAAACTGTTTTTT.

The rearrangement joins TRBV5-4 to TRBJ2-2; TRBD2 agrees at 8 bases. Trimming removed 4 bases from V and 7 bases from J; junction bases left unmatched: 9. CDR1 and CDR2 from the germline V gene are SGHNT and YYREEE (reference sequence). The CDR3 has 15 residues. The CDR3 DNA reads as TGTGCCAGCAGCGCAGCCGGGACTAGGGGCGGGGAGCTGTTTTTT. This gives the protein CASSAAGTRGGELFF.

This sequence joins TRBV19 and TRBJ1-1; 7 bases line up with TRBD1. The CDR3 sequence is 15 residues long. The junction had 9 bases not matched to a gene; V was cut back by 1 base and J by 7 bases. Germline CDR1 reads LNHDA; CDR2 reads SQIVND (reference sequence). The CDR3 DNA reads as TGTGCCAGTAGTATAGTCCCCGGAACAGGGGTTGAAGCTTTCTTT. Protein: CASSIVPGTGVEAFF.

The V gene is TRBV7-2, the J gene TRBJ1-2; 9 positions match TRBD1. Germline CDR1 reads SGHTA; CDR2 reads FQGNSA. The V and J ends lost 1 base and 7 bases, in that order; junction bases with no gene match: 7. This CDR3 has 15 residues. This chain's CDR3 is CASSLGGQGKLGYTF. The CDR3, as DNA: TGTGCCAGCAGCTTAGGGGGACAGGGAAAGCTTGGCTACACCTTC.

The chain employs TRBV12-5 and TRBJ2-7, with 10 bases aligning to TRBD1. CDR1 and CDR2 from the germline V gene are LGHNT and FRNRAP. V lost 0 bases, J lost 2 bases, and 7 bases stayed unmatched. The CDR3 has 17 residues. CDR3 sequence: CASGLVLWTGGPYEQYV. CDR3 in DNA: TGTGCTAGTGGTTTGGTACTTTGGACAGGGGGTCCCTACGAGCAGTACGTC.

The genes are TRBV9 and TRBJ2-1; 10 bases match TRBD2. The CDR3 loop spans 15 amino acids. The trim removed 5 bases at V and 4 bases at J, leaving 6 bases unmatched. Germline V gene lookup returns CDR1 SGDLS and CDR2 YYNGEE. CDR3 sequence: CASSPLAGEYNEQFF. The CDR3 coding sequence is TGTGCCAGCAGTCCCCTAGCGGGAGAGTACAATGAGCAGTTCTTC.

The rearrangement joins TRBV28 to TRBJ2-7, with 10 bases identical to TRBD1. The CDR3 length is 14 residues. Trimming took 5 bases from V and 9 from J; bases not matched to a gene: 10. Germline CDR1 MDHEN, CDR2 SYDVKM. CDR3 sequence reads: CASSTGTGDLGQYV. The CDR3 DNA sequence: TGTGCCAGCAGTACCGGGACAGGGGATCTCGGGCAGTACGTC.

This chain connects TRBV9 to TRBJ1-5; maybe TRBD1 (6 bases). The CDR3 spans 13 residues. Trimming took off 4 bases at V and 6 bases at J, with 11 bases between the two ends. Germline assignment: CDR1 SGDLS and CDR2 YYNGEE. This chain's CDR3 is CASSHRTVQPQHF. The DNA for the CDR3 is TGTGCCAGCAGCCACCGGACAGTTCAGCCCCAGCATTTT.

This chain links TRBV3-1 (or the pseudogene TRBV3-2) with TRBJ2-5, with 13 bases lining up with TRBD2. With 10 bases clipped from V and 0 bases from J, the junction kept 5 bases outside the gene matches. The CDR3 spans 15 residues. The germline V gene has CDR1 LGHDT and CDR2 YNNKEL (reference sequence). The CDR3 DNA is TGTGCCATCGGACTAGCGGGAGCCTACCAAGAGACCCAGTACTTC. Translating it yields CAIGLAGAYQETQYF.

V and J are TRBV6-5 and TRBJ1-6; D call uncertain. Germline CDR1 is MNHEY and CDR2 is SVGAGI. The CDR3 has 13 residues. Deletions cut 0 bases from V and 13 bases from J, with 10 bases between. CDR3 loop: CASSYSRVQPLHF. The DNA of the CDR3 is TGTGCCAGCAGTTACTCGAGGGTTCAGCCCCTCCACTTT.